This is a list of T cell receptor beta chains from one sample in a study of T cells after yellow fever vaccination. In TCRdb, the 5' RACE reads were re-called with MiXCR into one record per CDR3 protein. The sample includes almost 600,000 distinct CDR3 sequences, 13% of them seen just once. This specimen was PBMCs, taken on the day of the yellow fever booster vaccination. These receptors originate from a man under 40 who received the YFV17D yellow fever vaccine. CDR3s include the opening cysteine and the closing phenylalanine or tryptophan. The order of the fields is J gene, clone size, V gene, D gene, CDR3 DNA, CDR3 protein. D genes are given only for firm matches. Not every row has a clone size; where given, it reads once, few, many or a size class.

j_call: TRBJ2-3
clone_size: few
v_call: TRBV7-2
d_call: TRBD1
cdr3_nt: TGTGCCAGCAGCTTGGTGGGGACAGGATCAAATACGCAGTATTTT
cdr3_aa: CASSLVGTGSNTQYF

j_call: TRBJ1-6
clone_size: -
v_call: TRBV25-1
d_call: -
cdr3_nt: TGTGCCAGCAGTGCCTTGACCTATTCACCCCTCCACTTT
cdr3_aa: CASSALTYSPLHF

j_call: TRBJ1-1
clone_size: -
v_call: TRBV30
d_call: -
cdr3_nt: TGTGCCTGGAGGGTGCAGGACCTTCGAAACACTGAAGCTTTCTTT
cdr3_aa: CAWRVQDLRNTEAFF

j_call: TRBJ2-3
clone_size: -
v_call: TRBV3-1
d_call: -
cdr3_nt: TGTGCCAGCAGCCAAGTCAACACAGATACGCAGTATTTT
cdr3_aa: CASSQVNTDTQYF

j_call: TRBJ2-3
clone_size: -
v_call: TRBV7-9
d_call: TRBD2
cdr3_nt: TGTGCCAGCAGCTTATGGGCGGGAGACGCAGATACGCAGTATTTT
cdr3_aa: CASSLWAGDADTQYF

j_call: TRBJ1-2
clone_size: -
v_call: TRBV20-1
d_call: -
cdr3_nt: TGCAGTGCTTTTGACCCGGGTGGCTACACCTTC
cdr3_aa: CSAFDPGGYTF

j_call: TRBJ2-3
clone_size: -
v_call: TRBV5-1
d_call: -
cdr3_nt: TGCGCCAGCAGCTTTATCACGGGTTTGACAGATACGCAGTATTTT
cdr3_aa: CASSFITGLTDTQYF

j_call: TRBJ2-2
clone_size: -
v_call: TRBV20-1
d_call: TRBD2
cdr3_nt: TGCAGTGTTAAGACTAGCGGGAGTAATACCGGGGAGCTGTTTTTT
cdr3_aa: CSVKTSGSNTGELFF

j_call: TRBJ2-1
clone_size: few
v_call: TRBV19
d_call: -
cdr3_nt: TGTGCCAGTAGTATTGCTAGTGCTGAGCAGTTCTTC
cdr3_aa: CASSIASAEQFF

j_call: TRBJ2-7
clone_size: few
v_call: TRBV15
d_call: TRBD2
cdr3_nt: TGTGCCACCAGCAGAAGACTAGCGGGAGGTCAAGAGCAGTACTTC
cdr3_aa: CATSRRLAGGQEQYF

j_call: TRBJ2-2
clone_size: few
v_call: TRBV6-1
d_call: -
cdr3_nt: TGTGCCAGCAGTGAACCCCCCCTTTATTCGCGGAACACCGGGGAGCTGTTTTTT
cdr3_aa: CASSEPPLYSRNTGELFF

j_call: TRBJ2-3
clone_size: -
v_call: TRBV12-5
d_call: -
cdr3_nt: TGTGCTAGTGGTTTGGTAGCAAGATGGCCAGATACGCAGTATTTT
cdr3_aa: CASGLVARWPDTQYF

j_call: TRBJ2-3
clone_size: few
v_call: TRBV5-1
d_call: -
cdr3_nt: TGCGCCAGCAGCTTACAGATCCAGAGTACCGCAGATACGCAGTATTTT
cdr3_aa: CASSLQIQSTADTQYF

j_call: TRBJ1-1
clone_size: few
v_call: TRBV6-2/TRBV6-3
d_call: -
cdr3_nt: TGTGCCAGCAGTTACGGGAGGGAGTTTGGTAATGAAGCTTTCTTT
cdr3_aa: CASSYGREFGNEAFF

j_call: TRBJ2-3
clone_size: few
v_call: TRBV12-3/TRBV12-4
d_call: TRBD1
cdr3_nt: TGTGCCAGCAGTTCCGGGACAGGGGGCAGGAGGTCAGATACGCAGTATTTT
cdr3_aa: CASSSGTGGRRSDTQYF

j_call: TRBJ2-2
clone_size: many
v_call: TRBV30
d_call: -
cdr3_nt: TGTGCCTGGTCTAGTCCCGGGGAGCTGTTTTTT
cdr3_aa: CAWSSPGELFF

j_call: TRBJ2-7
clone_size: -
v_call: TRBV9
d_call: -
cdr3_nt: TGTGCCAGCAGCGTAGCGGGGAACAACGCCTACGAGCAGTACTTC
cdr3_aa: CASSVAGNNAYEQYF

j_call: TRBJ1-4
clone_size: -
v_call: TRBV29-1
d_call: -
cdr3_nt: TGCAGCGTTGAGGGGGGGGCGCCTAATGAAAAACTGTTTTTT
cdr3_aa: CSVEGGAPNEKLFF

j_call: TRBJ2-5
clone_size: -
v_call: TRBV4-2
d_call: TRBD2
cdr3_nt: TGTGCCAGCAGCCAACTCAAGGGAGGGTCCCAAGAGACCCAGTACTTC
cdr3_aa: CASSQLKGGSQETQYF

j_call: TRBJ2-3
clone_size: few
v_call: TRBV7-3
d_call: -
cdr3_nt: TGTGCCAGCAGCCCAACGGGACTTAGCACAGATACGCAGTATTTT
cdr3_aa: CASSPTGLSTDTQYF

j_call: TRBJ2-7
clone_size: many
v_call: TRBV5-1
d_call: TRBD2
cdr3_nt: TGCGCCAGCAGCCCCGGGACTAGCGGGATCTCCTACGAGCAGTACTTC
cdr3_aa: CASSPGTSGISYEQYF

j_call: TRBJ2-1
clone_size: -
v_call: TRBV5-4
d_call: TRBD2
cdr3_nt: TGTGCCAGCAGCCTAGCGGGAGGGGTGTCGTACAATGAGCAGTTCTTC
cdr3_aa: CASSLAGGVSYNEQFF

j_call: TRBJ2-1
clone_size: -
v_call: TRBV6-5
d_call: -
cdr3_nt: TGTGCCAGCAGTTACCAGGGGCGGAGTGAGCAGTTCTTC
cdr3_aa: CASSYQGRSEQFF

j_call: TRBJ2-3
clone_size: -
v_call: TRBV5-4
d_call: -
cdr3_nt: TGTGCCAGCAGCATGAACGGGCAGCTCCGTTTGTATTTT
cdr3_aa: CASSMNGQLRLYF

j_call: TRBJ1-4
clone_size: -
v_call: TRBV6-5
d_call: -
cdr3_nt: TGTGCCAGCAGTTACTCAGGATCAACTAATGAAAAACTGTTTTTT
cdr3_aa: CASSYSGSTNEKLFF

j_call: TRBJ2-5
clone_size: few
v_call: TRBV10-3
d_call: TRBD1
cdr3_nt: TGTGCCACAGCGACAGGGGAAAAAGAGACCCAGTACTTC
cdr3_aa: CATATGEKETQYF

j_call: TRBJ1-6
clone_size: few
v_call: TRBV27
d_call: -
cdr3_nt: TGTGCCAGCAGTCGATCGACAGAACCCCTCCACTTT
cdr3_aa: CASSRSTEPLHF

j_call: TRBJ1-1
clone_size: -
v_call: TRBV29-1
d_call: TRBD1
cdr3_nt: TGCAGCGCCCTTACCGGGACAGGGTCTGCAGCTTTCTTT
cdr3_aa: CSALTGTGSAAFF

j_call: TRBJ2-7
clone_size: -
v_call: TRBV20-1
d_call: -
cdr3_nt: TGCAGTGCTAGACCAGGGAACTACGAGCAGTACTTC
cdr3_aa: CSARPGNYEQYF

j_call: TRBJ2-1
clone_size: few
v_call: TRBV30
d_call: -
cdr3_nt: TGTGCCCTGACTGGGGGCGATTACAATGAGCAGTTCTTC
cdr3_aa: CALTGGDYNEQFF

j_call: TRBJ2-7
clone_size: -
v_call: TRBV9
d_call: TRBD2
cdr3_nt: TGTGCCAGCAGCGTAGGGGGGGCGGGAGGAGTTTACGAGCAGTACTTC
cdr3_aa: CASSVGGAGGVYEQYF

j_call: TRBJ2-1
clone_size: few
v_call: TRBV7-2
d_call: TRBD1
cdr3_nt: TGTGCCAGCAGTTATACAGGGGCCCTAGAGCAGTTCTTC
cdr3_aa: CASSYTGALEQFF

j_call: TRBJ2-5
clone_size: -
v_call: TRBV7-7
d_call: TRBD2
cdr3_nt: TGTGCTAGCAGCTCTGCGGGAGTGGAGACCCAGTACTTC
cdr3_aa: CASSSAGVETQYF

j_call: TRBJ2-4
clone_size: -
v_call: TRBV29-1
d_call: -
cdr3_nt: TGCAGCGTTGAATCCGGGGAGTTCATTCAGTACTTC
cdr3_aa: CSVESGEFIQYF

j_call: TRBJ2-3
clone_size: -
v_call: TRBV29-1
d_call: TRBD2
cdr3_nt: TGCAGCGTTGATTCTCTAGCGGGGGGAAACACAGATACGCAGTATTTT
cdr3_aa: CSVDSLAGGNTDTQYF

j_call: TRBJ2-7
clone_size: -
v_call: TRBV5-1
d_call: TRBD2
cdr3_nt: TGCGCCAGCAGCGTAGCGGGAGGGGAACCCTACGAGCAGTACTTC
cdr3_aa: CASSVAGGEPYEQYF

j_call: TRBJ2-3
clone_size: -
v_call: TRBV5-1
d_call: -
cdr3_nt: TGCGCCAGCAGCTTGGGAGTGAGGGATACGCAGTATTTT
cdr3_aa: CASSLGVRDTQYF

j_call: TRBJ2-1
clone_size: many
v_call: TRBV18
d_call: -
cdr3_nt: TGTGCCAGCTCACCCCTCGGGCTGTCCTACAATGAGCAGTTCTTC
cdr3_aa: CASSPLGLSYNEQFF

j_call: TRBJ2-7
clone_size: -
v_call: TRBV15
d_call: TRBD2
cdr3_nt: TGTGCCACCAGCAGAGATAGGAGGTGGCGGGAGTCCTACGAGCAGTACTTC
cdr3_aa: CATSRDRRWRESYEQYF

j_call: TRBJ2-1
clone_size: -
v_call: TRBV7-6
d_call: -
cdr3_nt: TGTGCCAGCAGCAAGCCCCGGGGTCCCCACAATGAGCAGTTCTTC
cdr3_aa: CASSKPRGPHNEQFF

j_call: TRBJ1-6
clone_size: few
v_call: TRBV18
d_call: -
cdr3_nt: TGTGCCAGCTCCGACAAAACAGGGAATTCACCCCTCCACTTT
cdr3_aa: CASSDKTGNSPLHF

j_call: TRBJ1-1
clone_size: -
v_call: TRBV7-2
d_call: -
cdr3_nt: TGTGCCACCCTCCTGTCCACTGAAGCTTTCTTT
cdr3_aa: CATLLSTEAFF